This is a list of T cell receptor beta chains from one sample in a study of T cell responses to AZD1222 COVID-19 vaccine. Profiled with immunoSEQ multiplex PCR; TCRdb holds only in-frame clones, not every one. The sample lists about 67,000 clones; approximately 80% were seen once. This specimen consisted of peripheral blood, obtained on day 0 of AZD1222 vaccination. The receptor set was obtained from an adult in good health. The CDR3 runs from the conserved cysteine through the conserved F or W. Each record gives: D gene, V gene, J gene, clone size, CDR3 protein, CDR3 DNA. D genes are given only for firm matches. Only part of the rows carry a size: once, few, many, or a class if the clone is expanded.

d_gene: TRBD2
v_gene: TRBV5-1
j_gene: TRBJ2-7
abundance: .
CDR3aa: CASSLGGGSSYEQYF
CDR3nt: TGCGCCAGCAGCTTGGGAGGCGGGAGCTCCTACGAGCAGTACTTC

d_gene: .
v_gene: TRBV30
j_gene: TRBJ1-4
abundance: once
CDR3aa: CAWSATGTSGEKLFF
CDR3nt: TGTGCCTGGAGTGCAACCGGGACCTCGGGAGAAAAACTGTTTTTT

d_gene: TRBD1
v_gene: TRBV28
j_gene: TRBJ2-7
abundance: .
CDR3aa: CASSSSNGQGLYEQYF
CDR3nt: TGTGCCAGCAGTTCCTCAAACGGACAGGGTTTGTACGAGCAGTACTTC

d_gene: TRBD1
v_gene: TRBV27
j_gene: TRBJ2-3
abundance: few
CDR3aa: CASSGRGLSTDTQYF
CDR3nt: TGTGCCAGCAGTGGCAGGGGGCTTAGCACAGATACGCAGTATTTT

d_gene: .
v_gene: TRBV7-2
j_gene: TRBJ1-2
abundance: .
CDR3aa: CASSLQVEYGYTF
CDR3nt: TGTGCCAGCAGCTTACAGGTAGAATATGGCTACACCTTC

d_gene: TRBD1
v_gene: TRBV3-1/TRBV3-2
j_gene: TRBJ1-1
abundance: .
CDR3aa: CASSQVWTGEMAEAFF
CDR3nt: TGTGCCAGCAGCCAAGTTTGGACAGGGGAGATGGCTGAAGCTTTCTTT

d_gene: .
v_gene: TRBV6-5
j_gene: TRBJ1-2
abundance: .
CDR3aa: CASSYSGNNYGYTF
CDR3nt: TGTGCCAGCAGTTACTCGGGGAATAACTATGGCTACACCTTC

d_gene: TRBD1
v_gene: TRBV27
j_gene: TRBJ2-2
abundance: .
CDR3aa: CASTPIQGADTGELFF
CDR3nt: TGTGCCAGCACCCCGATCCAGGGGGCAGACACCGGGGAGCTGTTTTTT

d_gene: .
v_gene: TRBV27
j_gene: TRBJ2-1
abundance: .
CDR3aa: CASSAYNEQFF
CDR3nt: TGTGCCAGCAGTGCGTACAATGAGCAGTTCTTC

d_gene: .
v_gene: TRBV30
j_gene: TRBJ2-1
abundance: few
CDR3aa: CASSGTRYNEQFF
CDR3nt: TGTGCCTCTTCCGGGACACGCTACAATGAGCAGTTCTTC

d_gene: .
v_gene: TRBV7-3
j_gene: TRBJ1-1
abundance: .
CDR3aa: CASSLTGNTEAFF
CDR3nt: TGTGCCAGCAGCTTAACAGGGAACACTGAAGCTTTCTTT

d_gene: .
v_gene: TRBV5-5
j_gene: TRBJ1-2
abundance: once
CDR3aa: CASSFDSYYGYTF
CDR3nt: TGTGCCAGCAGCTTCGACAGTTACTATGGCTACACCTTC

d_gene: .
v_gene: TRBV21-1
j_gene: TRBJ1-4
abundance: .
CDR3aa: CASSKEQGQGTEKLFF
CDR3nt: TGTGCCAGCAGCAAAGAACAGGGACAGGGGACCGAAAAACTGTTTTTT